The source of this T cell receptor beta chain is a study of cytomegalovirus exposure and HLA in healthy donors. Overall study findings and caveats: TCR beta chains associated with HLA were, in a later analysis, more clonally expanded than equally common others.

Of note for this clone: The antigen remains unidentified.

PCR primers comprised 60 Vbeta and 13 Jbeta primers. Sequencing used immunoSEQ multiplex PCR; TCRdb keeps in-frame clones, though not all of them. In the table there are 140,000 to 150,000 clones, around 82% of which are singletons. Germline values: CDR1 MDHEN, CDR2 SYDVKM. The CDR3 is made up of 16 amino acids. V shed 4 bases and J 2 bases; nucleotides not matched to a gene: 10. The sample consisted of PBMCs. The receptor's source is a woman aged 18 to 35 in good health and CMV-seropositive. V usage is TRBV28 and J usage is TRBJ2-7; 8 positions match TRBD1. This chain's CDR3 is CASSSPQDRATYEQYF. The CDR3 region has the DNA TGTGCCAGCAGTTCGCCGCAGGACAGGGCGACCTACGAGCAGTACTTC.